This TCR beta chain stems from a study of cytomegalovirus exposure and HLA in healthy donors. Background on the study: Researchers found that approximately 77% of just under 400 genotyped donors fell within the Caucasian-associated ancestry cluster.

A note on this clone: Antigen unknown.

Study observations and caveats: Among the sequence variants, a highly shared cluster was likely an artifact of sequencing.

Use of 60 Vbeta and 13 Jbeta primers characterized the PCR. Original analysis: In a later analysis, some 80 million unique TCR beta chains included roughly 11 million shared by two or more donors. Libraries were prepared by immunoSEQ multiplex PCR; TCRdb keeps only in-frame clonotypes and omits some of them. V, J and clone size are those of that table, while D and trimming were read from the DNA. The sample has fewer than 200,000 clones; 81% are singletons. V lost 5 bases to trimming and J lost 4 bases, with 18 bases between them. Germline assignment: CDR1 SGDLS and CDR2 YYNGEE. The CDR3 extends over 15 amino acids.

The material sequenced was PBMCs. The chain links TRBV9 to TRBJ1-2; D is perhaps TRBD1 (6 bases). The clonotype was recovered from a woman aged 18-29 years in good health and CMV-seronegative. CDR3 amino acids: CASSSLVQGLYGYTF. The DNA for the CDR3 is TGTGCCAGCAGTTCCCTAGTCCAGGGGCTCTATGGCTACACCTTC.